A single TCR beta chain is shown here with its context. These data belong to a study of blood T cell repertoires in COVID-19. V was cut by 0 bases and J by 7 bases, with 21 bases left in between. CDR1 and CDR2 from the germline V gene are GTSNPN and SVGIG (reference sequence). This CDR3 has 16 amino acids. Using immunoSEQ multiplex PCR, the repertoire was profiled, and TCRdb retains in-frame clones only, with some absent. The sample shows fewer than 200,000 clones, about 85% of them seen only once. Specimen: peripheral blood. V is TRBV30 and J is TRBJ1-2; D is possibly TRBD1 (5 bases). The sequence derives from a woman aged 60-75 years with COVID-19, enrolled during active disease. DNA of the CDR3: TGTGCCTGGAGTGTACATATCGCAGGGAAAGCTTCTGGCTACACCTTC. Amino acid sequence: CAWSVHIAGKASGYTF.